The 16 T cell receptor beta chains in this list originate from one sample, sequenced in a study of T cell responses to AZD1222 COVID-19 vaccine. This table comes from immunoSEQ multiplex PCR, and its TCRdb copy is limited to in-frame clones, with some not included. The sample lists about 110,000 clones, roughly nine tenths seen once, with around 3.3% in the top ten. The sample in question was peripheral blood, obtained on day 0 of MenACWY control vaccination. The receptors shown here come from an adult in good health.

The J gene is TRBJ2-3, the V gene TRBV6-5, with TRBD2 matching over 10 bases. The CDR3 is 14 amino acids. J was trimmed by 6 bases and V by 8 bases; bases with no gene match: 8. Germline V gene sequence: CDR1 MNHEY, CDR2 SVGAGI. CDR3 DNA sequence: TGTGCCAGCCGGGGGAGCGGGGGGGCGGATACGCAGTATTTT. This codes for CASRGSGGADTQYF.

This clone was seen only once. The V gene is TRBV6-5, the J gene TRBJ2-7; 7 bases map to TRBD1. CDR1 and CDR2 (germline): MNHEY, SVGAGI. Losses at the gene ends were 0 bases for V and 4 bases for J; bases not matched to a gene: 9. CDR3 size: 16 residues. CDR3 in DNA: TGTGCCAGCAGTTACTCGGGCGCAGGGGGAAGATACGAGCAGTACTTC. Encoded protein: CASSYSGAGGRYEQYF.

The chain links TRBV5-8 to TRBJ1-1; D remains ambiguous. The V end lost 7 bases, the J end lost 1 base, and 5 bases lay between the germline ends. This CDR3 comprises 11 residues. Germline CDR1 is SGHTS and CDR2 is YDEGEE. This CDR3 is CASATNTEAFF. As DNA, the CDR3 is TGTGCCAGCGCCACGAACACTGAAGCTTTCTTT.

Details on this clone: Germline is not matched at one junction end, which may reflect a read error. V and J are TRBV4-1 and TRBJ1-5; D not certain. Germline CDR1 MGHRA, CDR2 YSYEKL. The CDR3 contains 14 residues. Here the CDR3 DNA reads TGCGCCAGCAGTCAAGATCCCCCTCTAGGGCCCCAGCATTTT. Translated, it gives CASSQDPPLGPQHF.

The chain uses TRBV30 and TRBJ2-1; D gene ambiguous. V lost 3 bases, J lost 2 bases, and 11 bases lay in between. Germline values: CDR1 GTSNPN, CDR2 SVGIG (reference sequence). There are 14 residues in the CDR3. CDR3 loop: CAWRGKGAYNEQFF. In nucleotides, the CDR3 is TGTGCCTGGAGGGGGAAGGGTGCCTACAATGAGCAGTTCTTC.

The chain employs TRBV28 and TRBJ2-3; D possibly uses TRBD1 or TRBD2 (6 bases each). Trimming left V 6 bases short and J 2 bases short, with 15 bases between. This CDR3 is 15 amino acids long. Looked up from germline, CDR1 is MDHEN and CDR2 is SYDVKM. The CDR3 sequence is CASSPTGAPTDTQYF. The CDR3 nucleotides read TGTGCCAGCAGCCCTACGGGGGCTCCCACAGATACGCAGTATTTT.

This clone was seen only once. This chain links TRBV9 with TRBJ2-5; the D gene is possibly TRBD1 (5 bases). The germline gives CDR1 SGDLS, CDR2 YYNGEE. This CDR3 is built from 15 residues. V was shortened by 0 bases and J by 5 bases, with 14 bases between the two germline ends. The CDR3 sequence is CASSVDYRQWETQYF. The CDR3 bases are TGTGCCAGCAGCGTAGACTACCGACAGTGGGAGACCCAGTACTTC.

CDR3 sequence (DNA): TGTGCCAGCAGCCGCGGGGGGGCGTCAGAGACCCAGTACTTC. This sequence encodes CASSRGGASETQYF. The V gene is TRBV13, the J gene TRBJ2-5; TRBD2 matches 9 bases. J was trimmed by 4 bases and V by 5 bases; bases with no gene match: 5. The CDR3 is made up of 14 amino acids. Looked up from germline, CDR1 is PRHDT and CDR2 is FYEKMQ (reference sequence).

This chain links TRBV28 with TRBJ1-4; D ambiguous. The V end was cut by 6 bases, the J end by 1 base, with 9 bases between. Per germline, CDR1 MDHEN and CDR2 SYDVKM. The length of the CDR3 is 14 residues. The CDR3 is CASRGMGTNEKLFF. In DNA form, the CDR3 reads TGTGCCAGCAGGGGGATGGGAACTAATGAAAAACTGTTTTTT. The full variable domain, rest sourced from reference TRBV28 and TRBJ1-4, is DVKVTQSSRYLVKRTGEKVFLECVQDMDHENMFWYRQDPGLGLRLIYFSYDVKMKEKGDIPEGYSVSREKKERFSLILESASTNQTSMYLCASRGMGTNEKLFFGSGTQLSVL.

The chain employs TRBV4-3 and TRBJ1-4, with a tentative D call TRBD1 (6 bases). The V gene's germline CDR1 is LGHNA and CDR2 YSLEER. Trimming stripped 0 bases from V and 3 bases from J, with 11 bases between. The CDR3 covers 16 residues. CDR3 sequence (DNA): TGCGCCAGCAGCCAAGAAAGGGGGGGAGCTAATGAAAAACTGTTTTTT. Translating it yields CASSQERGGANEKLFF.

The rearrangement links TRBV24-1 to TRBJ2-1; D unclear. The CDR3 loop spans 14 amino acids. CDR1 KGHDR and CDR2 SFDVKD come from the germline V gene. V was clipped by 4 bases and J by 5 bases, with 11 bases between them. The CDR3 DNA follows: TGTGCCACCAGTGACCCTTCCAGGAACAATGAGCAGTTCTTC. Translating gives CATSDPSRNNEQFF.

The rearrangement links TRBV5-6 to TRBJ2-3; 10 bases are shared with TRBD2. Germline V CDR1 and CDR2: SGHDT, YYEEEE. Germline trimming cut 1 base from V and 4 bases from J; bases unmatched to any gene: 3. This CDR3 has 15 amino acids. In nucleotides, the CDR3 is TGTGCCAGCAGCTTGACTAGCGGGGCCCCAGATACGCAGTATTTT. Translating it yields CASSLTSGAPDTQYF.

This chain joins TRBV6-5 and TRBJ2-7; perhaps TRBD1 as D (5 bases). The CDR3 spans 13 residues. Germline CDR1 is MNHEY and CDR2 is SVGAGI. Trimming pared 11 bases from V and 4 bases from J, leaving 18 bases between. The CDR3 loop is CAGCQGPGYEQYF. The CDR3 region has the DNA TGTGCCGGATGTCAGGGTCCAGGGTACGAGCAGTACTTC.

This chain links TRBV13 with TRBJ1-2, with 7 bases identical to TRBD1. The V gene end was trimmed by 5 bases and the J gene end by 5 bases; junction bases not matched to a gene: 11. Germline CDR1 reads PRHDT; CDR2 reads FYEKMQ (reference sequence). This CDR3 comprises 15 residues. CDR3 amino acids: CASSAVQGSEYGYTF. The CDR3 nucleotides read TGTGCCAGCAGCGCGGTACAGGGGTCGGAATATGGCTACACCTTC.

This clone was detected once. The CDR3 DNA is TGTGCCACCAACTCGACAGATTACAATGAGCAGTTCTTC. Translation gives CATNSTDYNEQFF. V gene TRBV24-1 combines with J gene TRBJ2-1, with D possibly TRBD1 on 5 matching bases. V shed 8 bases and J shed 4 bases, with 11 bases lying between them. CDR3 length: 13 amino acids. Germline V gene data show CDR1 as KGHDR and CDR2 as SFDVKD.

The chain joins TRBV7-2 to TRBJ1-2; maybe TRBD1 (6 bases). The germline CDR1 and CDR2 sequences are SGHTA and FQGNSA. The CDR3 has 16 amino acids. Trimming took 1 base from V and 4 from J, leaving 16 bases between them. CDR3 protein: CASSLGSQTGPYGYTF. CDR3 nucleotides: TGTGCCAGCAGCTTAGGATCTCAGACAGGCCCCTATGGCTACACCTTC.